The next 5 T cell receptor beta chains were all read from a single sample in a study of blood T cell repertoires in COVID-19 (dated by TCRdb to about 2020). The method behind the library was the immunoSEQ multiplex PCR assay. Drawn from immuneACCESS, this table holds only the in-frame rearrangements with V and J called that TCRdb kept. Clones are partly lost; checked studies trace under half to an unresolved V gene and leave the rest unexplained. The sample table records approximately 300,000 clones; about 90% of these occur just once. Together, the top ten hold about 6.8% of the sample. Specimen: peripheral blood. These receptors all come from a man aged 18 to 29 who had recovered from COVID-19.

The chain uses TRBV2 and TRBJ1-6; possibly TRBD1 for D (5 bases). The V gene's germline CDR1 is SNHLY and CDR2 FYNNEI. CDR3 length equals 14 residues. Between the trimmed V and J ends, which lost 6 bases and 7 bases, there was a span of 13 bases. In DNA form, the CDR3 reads TGTGCCAGCAGGGGGGGGAGAGGGAATTCACCCCTCCACTTT. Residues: CASRGGRGNSPLHF.

The CDR3 loop reads CASSMSGTGGYEQYF. In nucleotides, the CDR3 is TGTGCCAGTAGTATGTCCGGGACAGGGGGCTACGAGCAGTACTTC. The rearrangement joins TRBV19 to TRBJ2-7, with 11 bases fitting TRBD1. Germline loops: CDR1 LNHDA, CDR2 SQIVND (reference sequence). CDR3 length equals 15 residues. V lost 3 bases to trimming and J lost 3 bases; unmatched junction nucleotides: 4. Full variable domain (remainder filled in from reference TRBV19 and TRBJ2-7): DGGITQSPKYLFRKEGQNVTLSCEQNLNHDAMYWYRQDPGQGLRLIYYSQIVNDFQKGDIAEGYSVSREKKESFPLTVTSAQKNPTAFYLCASSMSGTGGYEQYFGPGTRLTVT.

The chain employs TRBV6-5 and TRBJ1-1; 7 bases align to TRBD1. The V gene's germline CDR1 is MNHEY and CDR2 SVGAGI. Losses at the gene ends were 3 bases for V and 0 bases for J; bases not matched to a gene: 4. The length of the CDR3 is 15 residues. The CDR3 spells CASSYAGTVNTEAFF. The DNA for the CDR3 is TGTGCCAGCAGTTATGCCGGGACAGTGAACACTGAAGCTTTCTTT.

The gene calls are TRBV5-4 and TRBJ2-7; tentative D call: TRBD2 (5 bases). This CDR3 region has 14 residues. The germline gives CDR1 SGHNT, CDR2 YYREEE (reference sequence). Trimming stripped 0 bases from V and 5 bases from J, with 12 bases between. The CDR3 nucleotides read TGTGCCAGCAGCTTGGCGGGGAATTCGAACGAGCAGTACTTC. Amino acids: CASSLAGNSNEQYF. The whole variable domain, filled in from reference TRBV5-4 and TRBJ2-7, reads ETGVTQSPTHLIKTRGQQVTLRCSSQSGHNTVSWYQQALGQGPQFIFQYYREEENGRGNFPPRFSGLQFPNYSSELNVNALELDDSALYLCASSLAGNSNEQYFGPGTRLTVT.

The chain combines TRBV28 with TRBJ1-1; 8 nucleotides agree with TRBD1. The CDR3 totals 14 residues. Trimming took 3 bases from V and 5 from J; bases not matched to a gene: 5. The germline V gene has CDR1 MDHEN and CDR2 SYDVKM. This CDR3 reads CASSLLQGVTEAFF. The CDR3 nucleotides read TGTGCCAGCAGTTTGTTACAGGGGGTGACTGAAGCTTTCTTT.